The 29 T cell receptor beta chains given below trace back to one sample, sequenced in a study of shared clonotypes between healthy human individuals. Only in-frame clones appear in the TCRdb table, and some are missing; sequencing was by immunoSEQ multiplex PCR. This sample has around 620,000 clones, with about 95% found just once. The naive CD8 population came from CD45RO-negative cells selected for CCR7, without terminally differentiated effector memory CD45RA+ cells. Sequencing was carried out using naive CD8+ T cells sorted from blood. The receptor set was obtained from a woman aged 30 to 39 in good health.

The chain joins TRBV15 to TRBJ2-3; D possibly corresponds to TRBD2 (5 bases). CDR3 length: 14 residues. In germline, CDR1 is LNHNV, CDR2 YYDKDF (reference sequence). V dropped 6 bases and J dropped 3 bases, with 13 bases sitting between them. CDR3 nucleotides: TGTGCCACCAGGGCCCGGGGAATTACAGATACGCAGTATTTT. It yields the protein CATRARGITDTQYF. Together with reference TRBV15 and TRBJ2-3, the CDR3 gives the full variable domain: DAMVIQNPRYQVTQFGKPVTLSCSQTLNHNVMYWYQQKSSQAPKLLFHYYDKDFNNEADTPDNFQSRRPNTSFCFLDIRSPGLGDTAMYLCATRARGITDTQYFGPGTRLTVL.

The chain combines TRBV4-1 with TRBJ2-1; 15 nucleotides align to TRBD2. Germline trimming cut 3 bases from V and 15 bases from J; bases unmatched to any gene: 12. The CDR3 runs to 16 residues. Germline CDR1 and CDR2: MGHRA and YSYEKL. The CDR3 bases are TGCGCCAGCAGCCAGATTATCAGGACTAGCGGGAGGGCCTGGTTCTTC. Translated: CASSQIIRTSGRAWFF.

The rearrangement links TRBV7-9 to TRBJ1-1; TRBD1 might be the D (6 bases). The CDR3 totals 15 residues. The germline V gene encodes CDR1 SEHNR and CDR2 FQNEAQ (reference sequence). V lost 0 bases to trimming and J lost 3 bases, with 11 bases between them. The CDR3 DNA follows: TGTGCCAGCAGCTTAGCCCACAGGGAGGACACTGAAGCTTTCTTT. This encodes CASSLAHREDTEAFF.

The J gene is TRBJ2-1, the V gene TRBV12-5; TRBD1 matches 10 bases. The CDR3 consists of 14 residues. From germline, CDR1 is LGHNT and CDR2 FRNRAP. The V segment lost 6 bases and the J segment 7 bases; nucleotides outside the gene matches: 6. CDR3: CASGTGTGVNEQFF. The CDR3 DNA reads as TGTGCTAGTGGCACCGGGACAGGGGTTAATGAGCAGTTCTTC. The full variable domain, its missing parts supplied by reference TRBV12-5 and TRBJ2-1, is DARVTQTPRHKVTEMGQEVTMRCQPILGHNTVFWYRQTMMQGLELLAYFRNRAPLDDSGMPKDRFSAEMPDATLATLKIQPSEPRDSAVYFCASGTGTGVNEQFFGPGTRLTVL.

The chain employs TRBV27 and TRBJ2-7; possibly TRBD2 for D (7 bases). CDR3 length: 16 amino acids. CDR1 MNHEY and CDR2 SMNVEV come from the germline V gene (reference sequence). Deletions cut 1 base from V and 0 bases from J, with 13 bases between. The CDR3 sequence is CASSLYRGAPSYEQYF. In DNA, the CDR3 is TGTGCCAGCAGTTTATATCGGGGGGCCCCCTCCTACGAGCAGTACTTC.

This chain links TRBV19 with TRBJ1-1; D is undetermined. The CDR3 length is 15 residues. V dropped 0 bases and J dropped 5 bases, with 13 bases sitting between them. Per germline, CDR1 LNHDA and CDR2 SQIVND (reference sequence). CDR3 coding DNA: TGTGCCAGTAGTATAGATTGGGGTCGAGGAACTGAAGCTTTCTTT. Protein: CASSIDWGRGTEAFF.

V and J are TRBV5-4 and TRBJ1-1; no definite D call. The ends were cut back, 1 base at V and 4 bases at J, with 14 bases in the middle. Germline lookup yields CDR1 SGHNT and CDR2 YYREEE (reference sequence). CDR3 length: 15 amino acids. The CDR3 protein is CASSLPATGSTEAFF. The CDR3 DNA reads as TGTGCCAGCAGCTTGCCGGCTACGGGGTCCACTGAAGCTTTCTTT.

The genes are TRBV27 and TRBJ1-2; D uncertain. V gave up 6 bases and J gave up 6 bases, with 17 bases separating them. The V gene's germline CDR1 is MNHEY and CDR2 SMNVEV (reference sequence). The CDR3 has 14 residues. The DNA for the CDR3 is TGTGCCAGCAGCCGCGCCCCCCGGTTGGATGGCTACACCTTC. Residues: CASSRAPRLDGYTF.

The chain employs TRBV5-6 and TRBJ1-4; the D gene is possibly TRBD1 (5 bases). The CDR3 has 15 residues. CDR1 is SGHDT and CDR2 is YYEEEE in the germline V gene. V was shortened by 4 bases and J by 3 bases, with 13 bases between the two germline ends. This CDR3 reads CASSVYRSANEKLFF. The CDR3 coding sequence is TGTGCCAGCAGCGTTTACAGGTCAGCTAATGAAAAACTGTTTTTT. Combining the CDR3 with reference TRBV5-6 and TRBJ1-4 gives the whole variable domain DAGVTQSPTHLIKTRGQQVTLRCSPKSGHDTVSWYQQALGQGPQFIFQYYEEEERQRGNFPDRFSGHQFPNYSSELNVNALLLGDSALYLCASSVYRSANEKLFFGSGTQLSVL.

The chain is built from TRBV11-2 and TRBJ2-3, with 9 positions matching TRBD2. With V trimmed by 5 bases and J by 5 bases, 8 bases remained unmatched. Per the germline V gene, CDR1 is SGHAT and CDR2 is FQNNGV. This CDR3 spans 15 amino acids. CDR3 DNA sequence: TGTGCCAGCAGCCTCAGCGGGAGGAGGGGAGATACGCAGTATTTT. This translates into CASSLSGRRGDTQYF.

The genes are TRBV21-1 and TRBJ1-4. TRBV21-1 is shown as a pseudogene. The CDR3 sequence is 20 residues long. The CDR3: CASSKKWARGGTPTNEKLFF. CDR3 sequence (DNA): TGTGCCAGCAGCAAAAAGTGGGCGCGGGGAGGAACTCCAACTAATGAAAAACTGTTTTTT.

Concerning this clone itself: The identical CDR3 is also encoded by other nucleotide sequences in the sample. The gene calls are TRBV2 and TRBJ2-7; TRBD2 matches at 8 bases. Trimming removed 3 bases from V and 2 bases from J; junction bases left unmatched: 6. Per germline, CDR1 SNHLY and CDR2 FYNNEI. The CDR3 has 15 residues. As DNA, the CDR3 is TGTGCCAGCAGTGAGATCGCGGGAGGACCCTACGAGCAGTACTTC. Protein product: CASSEIAGGPYEQYF.

Only a few counts were recorded for this clone. This chain connects TRBV7-8 to TRBJ1-5; maybe TRBD1 (5 bases). There are 15 residues in the CDR3. V was cut by 6 bases and J by 0 bases, with 12 bases left in between. The germline CDR1 and CDR2 sequences are SGHVS and FQNEAQ. CDR3: CASSADSNSNQPQHF. The CDR3 DNA reads as TGTGCCAGCAGTGCAGACAGTAATAGCAATCAGCCCCAGCATTTT.

This clone showed up just once. The gene calls are TRBV13 and TRBJ1-4; D unclear. The CDR3 extends over 14 amino acids. The V gene lost 5 bases and the J gene lost 5 bases, with 12 bases spanning the gap. Germline V gives CDR1 PRHDT, CDR2 FYEKMQ (reference sequence). The CDR3 here is CASSRVGGNEKLFF. The CDR3 region has the DNA TGTGCCAGCAGCCGCGTTGGTGGGAATGAAAAACTGTTTTTT.

The table lists this clone with a few counts. In nucleotides, the CDR3 is TGCGCCAGCAGTGGGGGCAGAAATCAGCCCCAGCATTTT. It yields the protein CASSGGRNQPQHF. The V call is TRBV10-1, the J call TRBJ1-5; D might be TRBD1 (5 bases). The V gene's germline CDR1 is WNHNN and CDR2 SYGVQD (reference sequence). The V gene lost 4 bases and the J gene lost 4 bases, with 8 bases spanning the gap. This CDR3 has 13 amino acids.

V gene TRBV4-2 combines with J gene TRBJ2-7; a possible D gene is TRBD1 (6 bases). Germline CDR1 reads LGHNA; CDR2 reads YNFKEQ. The CDR3 has 15 amino acids. The V gene lost 0 bases and the J gene lost 0 bases, with 9 bases spanning the gap. The CDR3 protein is CASSQEGDTSYEQYF. The CDR3 bases are TGTGCCAGCAGCCAAGAGGGGGACACCTCCTACGAGCAGTACTTC.

Only one count was recorded for this clone. This chain links TRBV7-6 with TRBJ2-3; D may be TRBD2 (7 bases). Germline lookup yields CDR1 SGHVS and CDR2 FNYEAQ. The CDR3 has 13 residues. Trimming stripped 6 bases from V and 5 bases from J, with 12 bases between. CDR3 protein: CASRPRGGDTQYF. The CDR3 DNA reads TGTGCCAGCAGGCCGAGGGGGGGAGATACGCAGTATTTT.

This chain joins TRBV2 and TRBJ2-1, with TRBD2 matching over 7 bases. CDR1 is SNHLY, CDR2 FYNNEI, per germline. The CDR3 runs to 14 residues. With 3 bases clipped from V and 8 bases from J, the junction kept 7 bases outside the gene matches. The DNA for the CDR3 is TGTGCCAGCAGTGAGAGGCGGGAGATCGATGAGCAGTTCTTC. It encodes CASSERREIDEQFF.

V usage is TRBV27 and J usage is TRBJ2-5; TRBD2 matches at 13 bases. J was trimmed by 3 bases and V by 4 bases; bases with no gene match: 5. Germline V lookup: CDR1 MNHEY, CDR2 SMNVEV (reference sequence). This CDR3 region has 16 residues. The CDR3 loop is CASSSRLAGGKETQYF. The CDR3 region has the DNA TGTGCCAGCAGTTCAAGACTAGCGGGAGGTAAAGAGACCCAGTACTTC.

The chain employs TRBV5-4 and TRBJ1-2; 8 bases align to TRBD1. Unmatched junction bases numbered 16, after V lost 4 bases and J lost 8 bases. The CDR3 runs 16 residues. Germline V CDR1 and CDR2: SGHNT, YYREEE (reference sequence). DNA for the CDR3: TGTGCCAGCAGCGTTGCCATGGACAGGGCCCTGGAGGGCTACACCTTC. The encoded protein is CASSVAMDRALEGYTF.

The chain joins TRBV11-2 to TRBJ2-5, with a possible D match to TRBD2 (6 bases). V lost 5 bases and J 1 base, leaving 14 bases between the germline ends. Germline V gene lookup returns CDR1 SGHAT and CDR2 FQNNGV. This CDR3 is built from 15 residues. CDR3 amino acids: CASSHTEGPQETQYF. CDR3 coding DNA: TGTGCCAGCAGCCACACGGAGGGTCCCCAAGAGACCCAGTACTTC.

The chain carries TRBV15 and TRBJ2-7; 9 positions agree with TRBD1. Germline V gene sequence: CDR1 LNHNV, CDR2 YYDKDF (reference sequence). The CDR3 has 15 residues. V lost 6 bases to trimming and J lost 1 base; unmatched junction nucleotides: 7. CDR3: CATSSPGQGSYEQYF. The CDR3 region has the DNA TGTGCCACCAGTTCACCGGGACAGGGTTCCTACGAGCAGTACTTC.

This rearrangement joins TRBV28 to TRBJ2-7, with D perhaps matching TRBD1 (5 bases). CDR1 and CDR2 (germline): MDHEN, SYDVKM. This CDR3 has 15 amino acids. Trimming pared 3 bases from V and 1 base from J, leaving 13 bases between. The CDR3 sequence is CASSFAPDTSYEQYF. CDR3 nucleotides: TGTGCCAGCAGTTTCGCCCCGGACACATCCTACGAGCAGTACTTC.

With respect to this clone: Other DNA sequences of this sample code for an identical CDR3. The chain links TRBV2 to TRBJ2-7; a weak D match, TRBD2 (5 bases). Trimming cost V 3 bases and J 4 bases, with 10 bases left between them. The CDR3 runs 13 residues. Germline-derived CDR1 and CDR2 are SNHLY and FYNNEI. The CDR3 sequence: CASSDSRGYEQYF. The CDR3 DNA reads as TGTGCCAGCAGTGACAGCCGAGGGTACGAGCAGTACTTC.

The chain couples TRBV19 to TRBJ1-1, with 7 bases lining up with TRBD1. Trimming cost V 6 bases and J 3 bases; bases outside gene matches: 1. CDR1 and CDR2 (germline): LNHDA, SQIVND (reference sequence). CDR3 length equals 12 residues. The CDR3 nucleotides read TGTGCCAGTAGGACAGGGTACACTGAAGCTTTCTTT. Translation: CASRTGYTEAFF.

This chain links TRBV9 with TRBJ2-7, with TRBD2 matching over 11 bases. The CDR3 length is 12 residues. J was trimmed by 3 bases and V by 7 bases; bases with no gene match: 0. CDR1 is SGDLS and CDR2 is YYNGEE in the germline V gene. The CDR3, as DNA: TGTGCCAGCGGGACTAGCGGCTACGAGCAGTACTTC. Its translation is CASGTSGYEQYF. The full variable domain, completed using reference TRBV9 and TRBJ2-7, is DSGVTQTPKHLITATGQRVTLRCSPRSGDLSVYWYQQSLDQGLQFLIQYYNGEERAKGNILERFSAQQFPDLHSELNLSSLELGDSALYFCASGTSGYEQYFGPGTRLTVT.

The chain combines TRBV28 with TRBJ2-1; possibly TRBD2 for D (5 bases). Looked up from germline, CDR1 is MDHEN and CDR2 is SYDVKM. This CDR3 region has 16 residues. The germline V and J ends were trimmed by 6 bases and 3 bases, with 18 bases remaining between them. The CDR3 nucleotides are TGTGCCAGCAGCTCGGACTCCACCTACAGCTACAATGAGCAGTTCTTC. Amino acids: CASSSDSTYSYNEQFF.

This rearrangement joins TRBV6-5 to TRBJ2-7; 12 bases agree with TRBD1. V shed 8 bases and J 4 bases; nucleotides not matched to a gene: 6. This CDR3 has 14 amino acids. Germline CDR1 is MNHEY and CDR2 is SVGAGI. This CDR3 reads CASGLGQGAYEQYF. The CDR3 DNA is TGTGCCAGCGGGTTGGGACAGGGGGCTTACGAGCAGTACTTC.

V and J are TRBV5-4 and TRBJ2-3, with TRBD1 identical over 7 bases. Trimming took 4 bases from V and 5 from J; bases not matched to a gene: 4. Germline CDR1 reads SGHNT; CDR2 reads YYREEE (reference sequence). The CDR3 has 13 residues. The CDR3 nucleotides read TGTGCCAGCAGCCCTAGGGGGCAAGATACGCAGTATTTT. Its translation is CASSPRGQDTQYF.